Listed here are 3 T cell receptor beta chains from one sample, sequenced in a study of cytomegalovirus exposure and HLA in healthy donors. The assay was immunoSEQ multiplex PCR, and TCRdb's table has in-frame clones only and misses some. The data hold about 110,000 clones, with roughly 84% observed a single time. The sample consisted of PBMCs. These receptors were taken from a woman aged 18-29 years in good health and CMV-seronegative.

The V gene is TRBV9, the J gene TRBJ2-7, with 7 positions matching TRBD2. The CDR3 runs 14 residues. Germline V gives CDR1 SGDLS, CDR2 YYNGEE. Unmatched junction bases numbered 3, after V lost 3 bases and J lost 0 bases. The CDR3 sequence is CASSALAASYEQYF. DNA for the CDR3: TGTGCCAGCAGCGCCCTAGCGGCCTCCTACGAGCAGTACTTC.

V and J are TRBV5-1 and TRBJ2-5; 9 nucleotides line up with TRBD1. The V gene end was trimmed by 4 bases and the J gene end by 1 base; junction bases not matched to a gene: 8. From germline, CDR1 is SGHRS and CDR2 YFSETQ. This CDR3 is built from 16 residues. CDR3 sequence (DNA): TGCGCCAGCAGCCGTCAAGGGACAGGGCCCCAAGAGACCCAGTACTTC. Translation: CASSRQGTGPQETQYF.

The chain links TRBV9 to TRBJ2-3, with TRBD2 matching 10 bases. In germline, CDR1 is SGDLS, CDR2 YYNGEE. Trimming at V came to 3 bases and at J to 4 bases, leaving 11 bases not matched to a gene. This CDR3 contains 17 residues. CDR3 sequence (DNA): TGTGCCAGCAGCGCTCCCGTGAGCGGGGGGGCGCCAGATACGCAGTATTTT. This sequence encodes CASSAPVSGGAPDTQYF.